This TCR beta chain was found in a study of patients and donors after allogeneic stem cell transplantation. TCRdb re-called the RT-PCR reads with MiXCR, one entry per CDR3 protein. The profile shows about 400,000 distinct CDR3 sequences, 16% of them singletons. The CDR3 length is 15 residues. V dropped 2 bases and J dropped 2; count of bases not matched to a gene: 4. Per germline, CDR1 MGHRA and CDR2 YSYEKL. J is TRBJ2-7 and V is TRBV4-1; 9 bases map to TRBD2. The source is a human donor who was either an allogeneic HSCT recipient or a stem cell or donor lymphocyte infusion donor (not recorded which). It is not recorded whose cells these are; they may come from a transplant donor. The specimen was blood, either unsorted or a sorted T cell fraction (not recorded which). The CDR3 sequence is CASSQLAGLPYEQYF. In DNA, the CDR3 is TGCGCCAGCAGCCAACTAGCGGGGCTACCCTACGAGCAGTACTTC.